One and the same sample provided the 3 T cell receptor beta chains below, sequenced in a study of cytomegalovirus exposure and HLA in healthy donors. The PCR made use of 60 Vbeta and 13 Jbeta primers. The assay was immunoSEQ multiplex PCR, and TCRdb's table has in-frame clones only and misses some. The sample consists of more than 85,000 clones, roughly 69% of them appearing once. The sample was PBMCs. These receptors were obtained from a woman in her seventies in good health and CMV-seropositive.

The V call is TRBV4-3, the J call TRBJ2-7, with D tentatively TRBD2 (5 bases). Trimming took 1 base from V and 4 from J, leaving 14 bases between them. CDR3 length: 15 residues. CDR1 is LGHNA, CDR2 YSLEER, per germline. The CDR3 reads CASSQGGGRAYEQYF. The CDR3 bases are TGCGCCAGCAGCCAAGGAGGTGGGCGGGCGTACGAGCAGTACTTC.

The rearrangement links TRBV2 to TRBJ1-2; the D gene is possibly TRBD1 (5 bases). Germline V CDR1 and CDR2: SNHLY, FYNNEI. Trimming removed 6 bases at V and 8 bases at J, with 13 bases between. CDR3 length: 12 residues. In DNA form, the CDR3 reads TGTGCCAGCAGCCCGAGCGGGGGAGGCTACACCTTC. Residues: CASSPSGGGYTF. Looking up the rest from reference TRBV2 and TRBJ1-2 gives the full variable domain: EPEVTQTPSHQVTQMGQEVILRCVPISNHLYFYWYRQILGQKVEFLVSFYNNEISEKSEIFDDQFSVERPDGSNFTLKIRSTKLEDSAMYFCASSPSGGGYTFGSGTRLTVV.

The chain has TRBV5-4 and TRBJ1-4, with TRBD1 matching 8 bases. V shed 4 bases and J 3 bases; nucleotides not matched to a gene: 2. This CDR3 has 14 residues. Germline V gene sequence: CDR1 SGHNT, CDR2 YYREEE (reference sequence). The CDR3 is CASSPGQANEKLFF. DNA for the CDR3: TGTGCCAGCAGCCCGGGACAGGCTAATGAAAAACTGTTTTTT. The full variable domain, in which reference TRBV5-4 and TRBJ1-4 provide the parts outside the CDR3, is ETGVTQSPTHLIKTRGQQVTLRCSSQSGHNTVSWYQQALGQGPQFIFQYYREEENGRGNFPPRFSGLQFPNYSSELNVNALELDDSALYLCASSPGQANEKLFFGSGTQLSVL.